This T cell receptor beta chain was sequenced in a study of siplizumab effects on memory and regulatory T cells. Study conclusions and caveats: Relative to controls at 25% to 30%, mappable alloreactive CD4+ clones exhibited a mean Treg-derived proportion of around 69% with siplizumab. Proliferating siplizumab-cultured Tregs lacked confirmed suppressive function.

The repertoire was sequenced with immunoSEQ multiplex PCR; TCRdb's copy has only in-frame clones and lacks some. The table includes 99,000 or so clones, 90% to 95% detected once. This CDR3 comprises 15 residues. CDR1 and CDR2 (germline): SSHAT, FNYEAQ (reference sequence). A remark on this clone: Its specificity is not known. A junction end diverges from the germline sequence, so it may reflect a read error.

Material: CD4+ T cells sorted from blood. This TCR came from a human donor in good health. The chain recombines TRBV7-7 with TRBJ1-4; TRBD1 is a possible D gene (5 bases). This CDR3 reads CASSQDSSTNEKLFF. DNA of the CDR3: TGTGCTAGCAGCCAAGACAGCTCAACTAATGAAAAACTGTTTTTT.